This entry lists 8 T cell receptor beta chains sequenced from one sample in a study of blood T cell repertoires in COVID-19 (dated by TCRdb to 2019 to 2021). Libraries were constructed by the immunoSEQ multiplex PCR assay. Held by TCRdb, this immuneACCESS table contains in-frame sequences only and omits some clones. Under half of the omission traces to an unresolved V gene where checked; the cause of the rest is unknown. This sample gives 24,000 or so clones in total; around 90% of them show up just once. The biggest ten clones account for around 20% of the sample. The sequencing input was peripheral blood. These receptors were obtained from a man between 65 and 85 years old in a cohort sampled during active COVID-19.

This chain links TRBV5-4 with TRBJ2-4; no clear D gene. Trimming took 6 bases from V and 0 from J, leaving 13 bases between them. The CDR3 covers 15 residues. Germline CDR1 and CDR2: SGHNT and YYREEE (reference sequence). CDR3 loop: CASTRGPLAKNIQYF. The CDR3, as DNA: TGTGCCAGCACCCGCGGTCCCTTAGCCAAAAACATTCAGTACTTC.

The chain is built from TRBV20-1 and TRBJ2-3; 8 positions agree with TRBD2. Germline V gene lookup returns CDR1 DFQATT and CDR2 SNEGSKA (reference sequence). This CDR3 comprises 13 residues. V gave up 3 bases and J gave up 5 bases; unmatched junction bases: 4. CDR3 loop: CSASSAGGDTQYF. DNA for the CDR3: TGCAGTGCTAGTTCCGCGGGAGGAGATACGCAGTATTTT.

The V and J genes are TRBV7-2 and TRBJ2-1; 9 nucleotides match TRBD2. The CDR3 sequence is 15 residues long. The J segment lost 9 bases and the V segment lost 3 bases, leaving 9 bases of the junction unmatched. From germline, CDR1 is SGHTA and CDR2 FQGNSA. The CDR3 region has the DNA TGTGCCAGCAGCTTTAGCGGGAGTGGTCTGGGTGAGCAGTTCTTC. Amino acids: CASSFSGSGLGEQFF. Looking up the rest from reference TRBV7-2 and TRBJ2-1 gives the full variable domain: GAGVSQSPSNKVTEKGKDVELRCDPISGHTALYWYRQSLGQGLEFLIYFQGNSAPDKSGLPSDRFSAERTGGSVSTLTIQRTQQEDSAVYLCASSFSGSGLGEQFFGPGTRLTVL.

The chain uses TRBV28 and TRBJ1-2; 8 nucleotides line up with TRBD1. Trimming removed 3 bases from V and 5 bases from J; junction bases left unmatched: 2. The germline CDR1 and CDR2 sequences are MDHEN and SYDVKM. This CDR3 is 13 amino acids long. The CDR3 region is CASSLYRGYGYTF. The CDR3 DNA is TGTGCCAGCAGTTTGTACAGGGGGTATGGCTACACCTTC.

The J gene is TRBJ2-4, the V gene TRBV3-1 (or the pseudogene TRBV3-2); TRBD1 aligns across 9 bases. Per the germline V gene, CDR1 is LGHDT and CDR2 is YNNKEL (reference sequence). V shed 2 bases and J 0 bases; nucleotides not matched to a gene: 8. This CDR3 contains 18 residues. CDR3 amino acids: CASSQLKTGGLAKNIQYF. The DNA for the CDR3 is TGTGCCAGCAGCCAACTAAAGACAGGGGGATTAGCCAAAAACATTCAGTACTTC.

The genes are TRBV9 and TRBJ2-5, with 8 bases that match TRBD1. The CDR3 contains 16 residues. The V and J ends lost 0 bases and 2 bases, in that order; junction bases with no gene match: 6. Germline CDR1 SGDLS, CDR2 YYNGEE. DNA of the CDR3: TGTGCCAGCAGCGTAGGGGCTAGGACAGGGCAAGAGACCCAGTACTTC. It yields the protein CASSVGARTGQETQYF.

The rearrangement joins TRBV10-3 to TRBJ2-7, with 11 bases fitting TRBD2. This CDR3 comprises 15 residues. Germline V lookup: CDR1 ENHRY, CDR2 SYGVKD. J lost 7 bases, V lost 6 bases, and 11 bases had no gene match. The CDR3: CAISDATSGRYEQYF. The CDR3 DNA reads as TGTGCCATCAGCGACGCAACTAGCGGGAGATATGAGCAGTACTTC.

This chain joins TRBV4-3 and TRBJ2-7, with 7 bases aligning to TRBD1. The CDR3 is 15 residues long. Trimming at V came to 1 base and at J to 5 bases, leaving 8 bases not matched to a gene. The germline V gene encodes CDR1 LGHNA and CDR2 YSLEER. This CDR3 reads CASSQGTRGRNEQYF. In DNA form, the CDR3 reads TGCGCCAGCAGCCAAGGCACGAGGGGGCGGAACGAGCAGTACTTC.